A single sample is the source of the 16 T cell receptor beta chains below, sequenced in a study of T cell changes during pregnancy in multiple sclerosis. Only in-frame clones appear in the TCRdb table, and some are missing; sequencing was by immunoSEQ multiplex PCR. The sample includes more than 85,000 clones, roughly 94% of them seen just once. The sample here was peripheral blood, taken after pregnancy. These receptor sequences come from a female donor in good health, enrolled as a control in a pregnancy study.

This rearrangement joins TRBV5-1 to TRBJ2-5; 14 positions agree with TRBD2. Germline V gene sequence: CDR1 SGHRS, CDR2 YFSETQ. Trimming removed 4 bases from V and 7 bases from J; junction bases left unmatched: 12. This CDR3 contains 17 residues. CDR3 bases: TGCGCCAGCAGCCCTACGACTAGCGGGAGGGCCGGGGGGACCCAGTACTTC. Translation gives CASSPTTSGRAGGTQYF.

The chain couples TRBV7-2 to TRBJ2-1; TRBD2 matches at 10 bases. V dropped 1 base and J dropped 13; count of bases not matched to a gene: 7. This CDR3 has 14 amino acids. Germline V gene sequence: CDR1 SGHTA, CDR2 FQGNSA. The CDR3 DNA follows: TGTGCCAGCAGCTTAGTATCTAGCGGGAGCTTTCAGTTCTTC. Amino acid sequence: CASSLVSSGSFQFF.

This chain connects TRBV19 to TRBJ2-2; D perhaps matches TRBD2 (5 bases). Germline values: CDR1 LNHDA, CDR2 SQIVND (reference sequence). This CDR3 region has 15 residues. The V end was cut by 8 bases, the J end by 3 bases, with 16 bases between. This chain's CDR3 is CASGVRGFYTGELFF. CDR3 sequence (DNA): TGTGCCAGTGGGGTTCGGGGATTCTACACCGGGGAGCTGTTTTTT.

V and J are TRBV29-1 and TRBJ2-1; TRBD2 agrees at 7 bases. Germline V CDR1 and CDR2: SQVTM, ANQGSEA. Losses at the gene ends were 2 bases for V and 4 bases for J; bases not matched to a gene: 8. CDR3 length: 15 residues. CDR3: CSVESGGRGYNEQFF. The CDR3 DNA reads TGCAGCGTTGAATCTGGCGGGAGAGGGTACAATGAGCAGTTCTTC.

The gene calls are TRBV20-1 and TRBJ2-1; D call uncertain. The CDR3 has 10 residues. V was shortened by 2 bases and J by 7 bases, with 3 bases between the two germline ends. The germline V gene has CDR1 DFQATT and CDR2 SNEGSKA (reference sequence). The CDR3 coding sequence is TGCAGTGCTAGACGGAATGAGCAGTTCTTC. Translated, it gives CSARRNEQFF.

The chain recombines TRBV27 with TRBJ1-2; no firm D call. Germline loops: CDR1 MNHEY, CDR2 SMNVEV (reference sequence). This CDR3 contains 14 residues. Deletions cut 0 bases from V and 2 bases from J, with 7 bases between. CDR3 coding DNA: TGTGCCAGCAGTTTATCGTACGGGAACTATGGCTACACCTTC. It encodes CASSLSYGNYGYTF.

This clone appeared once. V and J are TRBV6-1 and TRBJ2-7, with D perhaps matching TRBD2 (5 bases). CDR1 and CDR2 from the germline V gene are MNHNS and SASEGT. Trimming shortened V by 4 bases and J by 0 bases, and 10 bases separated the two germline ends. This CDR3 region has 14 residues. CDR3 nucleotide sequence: TGTGCCAGCAGTGGACTATTTAGCTCCTACGAGCAGTACTTC. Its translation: CASSGLFSSYEQYF.

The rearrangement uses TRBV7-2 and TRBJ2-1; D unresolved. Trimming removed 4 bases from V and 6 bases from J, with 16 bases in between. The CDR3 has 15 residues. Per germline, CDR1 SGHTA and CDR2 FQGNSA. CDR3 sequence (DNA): TGTGCCAGCAGCTCAGAGGAGCTAGTTATCAATGAGCAGTTCTTC. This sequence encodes CASSSEELVINEQFF.

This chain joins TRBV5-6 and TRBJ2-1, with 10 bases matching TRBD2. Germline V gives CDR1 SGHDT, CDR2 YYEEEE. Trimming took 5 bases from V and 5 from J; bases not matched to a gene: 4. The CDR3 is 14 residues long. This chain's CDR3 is CASRWTSGNNEQFF. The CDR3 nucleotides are TGTGCCAGCAGGTGGACTAGCGGAAACAATGAGCAGTTCTTC.

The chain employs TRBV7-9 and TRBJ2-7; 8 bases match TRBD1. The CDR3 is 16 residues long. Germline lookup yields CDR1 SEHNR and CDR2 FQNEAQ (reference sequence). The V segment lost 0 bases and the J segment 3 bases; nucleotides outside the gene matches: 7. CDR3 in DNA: TGTGCCAGCAGCTTAGCGGCAGGGGGCCCTAACTACGAGCAGTACTTC. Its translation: CASSLAAGGPNYEQYF.

CDR3: CASSRGQGTLEAFF. CDR3 sequence (DNA): TGTGCCAGCTCACGCGGACAGGGGACACTTGAAGCTTTCTTT. This rearrangement joins TRBV18 to TRBJ1-1, with 9 bases matching TRBD1. The CDR3 has 14 amino acids. The V gene's germline CDR1 is KGHSH and CDR2 LQKENI. V gave up 4 bases and J gave up 7 bases; unmatched junction bases: 7.

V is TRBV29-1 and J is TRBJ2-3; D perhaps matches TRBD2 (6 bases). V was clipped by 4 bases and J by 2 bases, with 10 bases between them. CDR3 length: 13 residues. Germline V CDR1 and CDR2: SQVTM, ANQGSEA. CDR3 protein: CSVGGLNTDTQYF. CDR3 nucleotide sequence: TGCAGCGTTGGGGGACTCAACACAGATACGCAGTATTTT.

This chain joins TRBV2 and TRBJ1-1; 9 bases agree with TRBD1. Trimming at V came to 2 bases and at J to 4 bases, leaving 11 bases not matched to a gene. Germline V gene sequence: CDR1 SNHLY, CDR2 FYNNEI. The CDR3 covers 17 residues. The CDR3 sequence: CASSEFGTGWEGTEAFF. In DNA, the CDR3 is TGTGCCAGCAGTGAATTCGGGACAGGGTGGGAGGGCACTGAAGCTTTCTTT.

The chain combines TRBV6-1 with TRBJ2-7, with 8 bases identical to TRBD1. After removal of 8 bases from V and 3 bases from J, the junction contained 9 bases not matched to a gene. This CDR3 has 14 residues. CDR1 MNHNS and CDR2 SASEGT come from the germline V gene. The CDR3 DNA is TGTGCCAGCGTAGCGACAGGGGATATCTACGAGCAGTACTTC. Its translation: CASVATGDIYEQYF.

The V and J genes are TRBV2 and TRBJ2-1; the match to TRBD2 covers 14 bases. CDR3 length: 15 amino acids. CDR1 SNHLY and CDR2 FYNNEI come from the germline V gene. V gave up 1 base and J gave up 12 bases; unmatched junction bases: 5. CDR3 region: CASSEGTSGRLPQFF. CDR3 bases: TGTGCCAGCAGTGAAGGGACTAGCGGGAGGCTCCCGCAGTTCTTC.

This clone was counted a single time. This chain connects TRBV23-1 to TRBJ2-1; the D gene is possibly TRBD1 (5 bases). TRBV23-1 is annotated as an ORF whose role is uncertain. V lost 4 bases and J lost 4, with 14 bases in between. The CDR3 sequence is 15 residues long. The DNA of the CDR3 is TGCGCCAGCAGTCCGCAGGGTTTAAGATACAATGAGCAGTTCTTC. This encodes CASSPQGLRYNEQFF.